This T cell receptor (beta chain) was sequenced in a study of a mutant IDH1 vaccine in newly diagnosed glioma. Study context: Treatment recipients were roughly 62% male and around 40% female, and their mean age was roughly 40 years. Previous care, which was radiotherapy, temozolomide, or both, most often involved both.

Remarks on this clone: The antigen is not known.

Time point indicated: week 11, during vaccination. One vaccine dose held 300 ug of mutant IDH1 20-mer peptide and came with topical imiquimod. V was clipped by 4 bases and J by 3 bases, with 10 bases between them. The CDR3 sequence is 13 residues long. Germline values: CDR1 SGHRS, CDR2 YFSETQ. Here immunoSEQ multiplex PCR was the method, and the copy in TCRdb shows in-frame clones only, minus some. The sample has about 120,000 clones, roughly 78% seen once. The sequence came from a man aged 40-49 years with glioma. This chain joins TRBV5-1 and TRBJ1-2; D might be TRBD1 (6 bases). The sequenced sample was PBMCs, obtained from a glioma patient whose treatment included an IDH1 peptide vaccine. The CDR3 sequence is CASSTPGDYGYTF. The CDR3 DNA follows: TGCGCCAGCAGCACCCCAGGGGACTATGGCTACACCTTC.